The 2 T cell receptor beta chains presented below share a single source sample, sequenced in a study of blood T cell repertoires in COVID-19. Assay: immunoSEQ multiplex PCR; the TCRdb copy retains only in-frame clones and omits some. In the table there are about 440,000 clones, roughly 89% of which are singletons. Material for sequencing was peripheral blood. These receptors were obtained from a woman aged 25 to 39 with acute or convalescent COVID-19.

This chain joins TRBV5-1 and TRBJ1-1, with D unresolved. The V and J ends lost 8 bases and 0 bases respectively, with 14 bases between them. CDR3 length equals 14 residues. Germline V lookup: CDR1 SGHRS, CDR2 YFSETQ. In DNA, the CDR3 is TGCGCCAGTCGACCAGGCGGGATGAACACTGAAGCTTTCTTT. This codes for CASRPGGMNTEAFF.

This sequence joins TRBV6-5 and TRBJ1-2; 7 bases are a match to TRBD1. J gave up 4 bases and V 0 bases, and 5 bases lay outside the gene matches. CDR1 and CDR2 from the germline V gene are MNHEY and SVGAGI. This CDR3 comprises 15 residues. CDR3 residues: CASSYSYRGGYGYTF. The CDR3 DNA reads TGTGCCAGCAGTTACTCGTACAGGGGTGGCTATGGCTACACCTTC.